This T cell receptor (beta chain) was documented in a study of T cell repertoires in cytomegalovirus infection. Across the study: The authors used CMV epitopes that were HLA-C-restricted (recently identified) and HLA-B-restricted (well studied). Public TCR beta signatures marked donors with CMV infection and the matching HLA. Study-wide findings and caveats: The ex vivo response was dominated by HLA-C-restricted CMV-specific TCR beta clonotypes. Carriage of CMV together with the relevant HLA was identifiable through cumulative public TCR beta family frequency.

Points on this clonotype: Its target is unknown.

TCRdb called the reads again in MiXCR, with one record for every CDR3 protein. In the table there are approximately 990,000 distinct CDR3 sequences, roughly 30% of which are singletons. The germline V gene has CDR1 MNHEY and CDR2 SMNVEV (reference sequence). V was pared by 3 bases and J by 3 bases, with 11 bases between. The CDR3 is made up of 14 amino acids. Source: cultured CD8+ T cells from PBMCs, taken from culture after CMV antigen stimulation. The chain uses TRBV27 and TRBJ1-1, with D possibly being TRBD1 (5 bases). This receptor was taken from a human donor in good health (CMV status not recorded). Some clones in this sample may be carry-over from other donors' samples. The CDR3 protein is CASSLGRTHTEAFF. The CDR3 bases are TGTGCCAGCAGTTTGGGACGGACACACACTGAAGCTTTCTTT.